Sequencing of this TCR beta chain was carried out in a study of blood T cell repertoires in COVID-19. At the level of the study: COVID-19 samples, acute and convalescent, were from the United States, Italy and Spain. PBMCs, B-cell-depleted T cells, or T cells provided the cDNA or gDNA that made up the material.

V trimming: 4 bases; J trimming: 1 base; junction bases outside the gene matches: 2. CDR1 is SQVTM, CDR2 ANQGSEA, per germline. There are 14 residues in the CDR3. In the original workflow: Reference gene primers were amplified, and this amplification served to estimate nucleated cell counts. Some clones are missing from TCRdb's copy, which holds only in-frame ones; the method was immunoSEQ multiplex PCR. That table supplies the V and J calls and clone size; D and trimming were determined from the DNA. The table lists 250,000 to 350,000 clones, approximately 84% of them singletons. Patients from Seattle were sampled longitudinally, starting during active infection.

Sequencing input: peripheral blood. The J gene is TRBJ2-3, the V gene TRBV29-1, with 10 bases aligning to TRBD1. The clonotype comes from a human donor with COVID-19, enrolled during active disease. The donor label of this sample is uncertain. CDR3 DNA sequence: TGCAGCGTTGTGGGGACAGGGGGCACAGATACGCAGTATTTT. This codes for CSVVGTGGTDTQYF.